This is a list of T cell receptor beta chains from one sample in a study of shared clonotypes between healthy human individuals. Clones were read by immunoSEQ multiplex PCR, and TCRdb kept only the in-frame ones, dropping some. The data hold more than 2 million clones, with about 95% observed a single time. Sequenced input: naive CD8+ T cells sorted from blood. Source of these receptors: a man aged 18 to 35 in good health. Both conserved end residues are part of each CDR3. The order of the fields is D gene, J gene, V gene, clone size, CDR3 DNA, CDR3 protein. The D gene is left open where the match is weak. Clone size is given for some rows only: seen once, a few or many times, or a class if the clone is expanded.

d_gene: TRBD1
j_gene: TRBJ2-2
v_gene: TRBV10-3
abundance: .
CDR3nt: TGTGCCATCAGTCGGACAGGGGCGAACACCGGGGAGCTGTTTTTT
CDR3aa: CAISRTGANTGELFF

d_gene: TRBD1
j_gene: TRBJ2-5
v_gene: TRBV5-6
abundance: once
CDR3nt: TGTGCCAGCAGCTTTTTGTTTACCGGGCAGGGGGTCCAAGAGACCCAGTACTTC
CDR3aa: CASSFLFTGQGVQETQYF

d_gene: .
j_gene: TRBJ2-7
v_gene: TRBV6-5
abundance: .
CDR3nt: TGTGCCAGCAGTTACAACCCAAGCGGTACCTACGAGCAGTACTTC
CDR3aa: CASSYNPSGTYEQYF

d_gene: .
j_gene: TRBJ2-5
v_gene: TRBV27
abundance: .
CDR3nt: TGTGCCAGCAGTTTATTAGGAGGGGCAGAGACCCAGTACTTC
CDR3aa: CASSLLGGAETQYF

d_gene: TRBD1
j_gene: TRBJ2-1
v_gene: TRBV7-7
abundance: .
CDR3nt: TGTGCTAGCAGCTTAGGGGACAGCTTGAGCTCCTACAATGAGCAGTTCTTC
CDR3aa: CASSLGDSLSSYNEQFF

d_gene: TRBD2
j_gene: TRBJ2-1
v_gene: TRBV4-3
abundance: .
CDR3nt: TGCGCCAGCAGCCAAGATCCGGGACTACTCTCCTACAATGAGCAGTTCTTC
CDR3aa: CASSQDPGLLSYNEQFF

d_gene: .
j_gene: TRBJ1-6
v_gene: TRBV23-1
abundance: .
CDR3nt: TGCGCCAGCACCCTACAGGGATCTTACTGCTCACCCCTCCACTTT
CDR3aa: CASTLQGSYCSPLHF

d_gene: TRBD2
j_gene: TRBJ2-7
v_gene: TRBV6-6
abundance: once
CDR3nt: TGTGCCAGCAACGCCTTCGAGCGGGAGGGGCCCTACGAGCAGTACTTC
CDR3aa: CASNAFEREGPYEQYF

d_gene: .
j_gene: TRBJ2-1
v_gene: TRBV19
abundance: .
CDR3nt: TGTGCCAGTAGTTCCTCGGGGGCCTCCTACAATGAGCAGTTCTTC
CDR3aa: CASSSSGASYNEQFF

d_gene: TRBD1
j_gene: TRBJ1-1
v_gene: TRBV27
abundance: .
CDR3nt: TGTGCCAGCAAATTACAGGGGGCCAACGAGAACACTGAAGCTTTCTTT
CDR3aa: CASKLQGANENTEAFF

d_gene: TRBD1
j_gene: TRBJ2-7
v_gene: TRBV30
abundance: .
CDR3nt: TGTGCCTGGAGCCCGGGACAGGGGGCCAACGAGCAGTACTTC
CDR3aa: CAWSPGQGANEQYF

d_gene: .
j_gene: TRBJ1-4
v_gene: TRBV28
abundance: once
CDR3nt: TGTGCCAGCAGTTTGGAGGGGGTAGATGAAAAACTGTTTTTT
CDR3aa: CASSLEGVDEKLFF

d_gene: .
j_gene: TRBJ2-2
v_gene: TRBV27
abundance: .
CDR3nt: TGTGCCAGCAGTCCGGGAGCCGCCGGGGAGCTGTTTTTT
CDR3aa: CASSPGAAGELFF

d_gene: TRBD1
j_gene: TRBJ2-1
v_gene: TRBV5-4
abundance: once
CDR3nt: TGTGCCAGCAGCTTCCCTGACAGGGTCAATGAGCAGTTCTTC
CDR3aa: CASSFPDRVNEQFF

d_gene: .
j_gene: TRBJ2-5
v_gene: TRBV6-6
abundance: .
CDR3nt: TGTGCCAGCAGTTACTCGGTTGAGCAGTACTTC
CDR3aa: CASSYSVEQYF

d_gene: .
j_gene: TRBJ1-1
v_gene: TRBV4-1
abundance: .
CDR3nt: TGCGCCAGCAGCCAAGGGCAGATCATGAACACTGAAGCTTTCTTT
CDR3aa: CASSQGQIMNTEAFF

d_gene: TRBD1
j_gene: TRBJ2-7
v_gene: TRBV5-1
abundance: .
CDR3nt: TGCGCCAGCAGCGGCCGGGACAGGGGGTACGAGCAGTACTTC
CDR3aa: CASSGRDRGYEQYF

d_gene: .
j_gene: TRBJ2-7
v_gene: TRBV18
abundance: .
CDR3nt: TGTGCCAGCTCACCAGGGCCGTCCTACGAGCAGTACTTC
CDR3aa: CASSPGPSYEQYF

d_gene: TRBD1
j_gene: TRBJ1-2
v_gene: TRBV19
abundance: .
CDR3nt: TGTGCCAGTAGTCCCGGGACAGGCTATGGCTACACCTTC
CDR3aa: CASSPGTGYGYTF

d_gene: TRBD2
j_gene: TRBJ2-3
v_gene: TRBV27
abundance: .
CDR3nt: TGTGCCAGCAGTTTAGGTAGCGGGGGCCCCACAGATACGCAGTATTTT
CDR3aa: CASSLGSGGPTDTQYF

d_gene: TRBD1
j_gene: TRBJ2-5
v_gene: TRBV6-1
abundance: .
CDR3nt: TGTGCCAGCAGGGAGGACAGGCGGCAAGAGACCCAGTACTTC
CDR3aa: CASREDRRQETQYF

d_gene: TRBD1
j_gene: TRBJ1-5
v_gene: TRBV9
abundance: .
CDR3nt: TGTGCCAGCAGCCCTGGGACAGGGGGCAATCAGCCCCAGCATTTT
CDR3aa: CASSPGTGGNQPQHF

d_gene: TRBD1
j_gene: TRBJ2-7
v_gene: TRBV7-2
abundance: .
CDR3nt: TGTGCCAGCAGCCCAGAAGGGACAGGGGTTTACGAGCAGTACTTC
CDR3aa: CASSPEGTGVYEQYF

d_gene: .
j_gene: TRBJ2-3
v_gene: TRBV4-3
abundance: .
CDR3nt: TGCGCCAGCAGCCAAGGGGTCGGGGGAATTTCAACAGATACGCAGTATTTT
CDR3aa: CASSQGVGGISTDTQYF

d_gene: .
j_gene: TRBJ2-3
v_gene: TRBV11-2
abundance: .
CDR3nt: TGTGCCAGCAGCTTAGATAGTACAGGGATTAGAGATACGCAGTATTTT
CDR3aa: CASSLDSTGIRDTQYF

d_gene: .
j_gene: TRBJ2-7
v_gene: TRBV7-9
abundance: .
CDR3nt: TGTGCCAGCAGCTTCGGGGCCTCCGAGCAGTACTTC
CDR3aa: CASSFGASEQYF

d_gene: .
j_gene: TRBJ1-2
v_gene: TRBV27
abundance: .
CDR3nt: TGTGCCAGCAGTGCGGGACACCCCGATGGCTACACCTTC
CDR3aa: CASSAGHPDGYTF

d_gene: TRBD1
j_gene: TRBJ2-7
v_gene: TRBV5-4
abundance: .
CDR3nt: TGTGCCAGCAGCTCCGGGGACAGTAGGGAGCAGTACTTC
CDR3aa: CASSSGDSREQYF

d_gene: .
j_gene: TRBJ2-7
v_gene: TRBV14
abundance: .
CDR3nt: TGTGCCAGCAGCCAAGCGAAGGGGGATTCCTACGAGCAGTACTTC
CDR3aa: CASSQAKGDSYEQYF

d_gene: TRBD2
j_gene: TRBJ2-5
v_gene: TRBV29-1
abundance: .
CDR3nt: TGCAGCGTTGAATTCCGGACTAGCGGGAGTGGAGAGACCCAGTACTTC
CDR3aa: CSVEFRTSGSGETQYF

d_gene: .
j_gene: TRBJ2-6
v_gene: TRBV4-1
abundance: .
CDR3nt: TGCGCCAGCAGCCAAGGAGTCGTAGGGGCTCTTGGGGCCAACGTCCTGACTTTC
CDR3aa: CASSQGVVGALGANVLTF

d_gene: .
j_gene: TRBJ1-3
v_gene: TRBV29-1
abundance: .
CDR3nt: TGCAGCGTTCACGACTCGGGGGGAAACACCATATATTTT
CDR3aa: CSVHDSGGNTIYF

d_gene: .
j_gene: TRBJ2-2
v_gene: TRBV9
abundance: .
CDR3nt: TGTGCCAGCAGCGCCACCGGGGAGCTGTTTTTT
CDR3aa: CASSATGELFF

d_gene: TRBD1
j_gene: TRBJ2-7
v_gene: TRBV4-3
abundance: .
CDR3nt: TGCGCCAGCAGCCTTTACGGACAGGCCACCTACGAGCAGTACTTC
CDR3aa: CASSLYGQATYEQYF

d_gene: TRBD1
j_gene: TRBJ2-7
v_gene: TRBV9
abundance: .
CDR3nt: TGTGCCAGCAGCGCCGCTGGGACAGGCTCCTACGAGCAGTACTTC
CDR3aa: CASSAAGTGSYEQYF

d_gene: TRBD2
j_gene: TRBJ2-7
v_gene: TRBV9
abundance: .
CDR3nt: TGTGCCAGCAGCGTTACCGGGGGGACCTACGAGCAGTACTTC
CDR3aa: CASSVTGGTYEQYF

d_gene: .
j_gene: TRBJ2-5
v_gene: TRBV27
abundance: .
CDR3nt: TGTGCCAGCAGTTTAGGAGGGGGCGAAGAGACCCAGTACTTC
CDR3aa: CASSLGGGEETQYF

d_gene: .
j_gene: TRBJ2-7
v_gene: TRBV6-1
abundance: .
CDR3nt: TGTGCCAGCAGCCGGACAAATATCTACGAGCAGTACTTC
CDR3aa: CASSRTNIYEQYF

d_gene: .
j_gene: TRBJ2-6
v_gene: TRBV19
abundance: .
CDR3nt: TGTGCCAGTAGTGCCGACCTTTCTGGGGCCAACGTCCTGACTTTC
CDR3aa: CASSADLSGANVLTF

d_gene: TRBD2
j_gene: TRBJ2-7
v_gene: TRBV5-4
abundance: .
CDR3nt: TGTGCCAGCACGCTAGCGGGAGCCGCTGCCGACGAGCAGTACTTC
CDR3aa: CASTLAGAAADEQYF

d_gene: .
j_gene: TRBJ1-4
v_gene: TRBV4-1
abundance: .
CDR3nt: TGCGCCAGCAGCCAAGATTCCGCAGGGTGGGAAAAACTGTTTTTT
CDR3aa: CASSQDSAGWEKLFF

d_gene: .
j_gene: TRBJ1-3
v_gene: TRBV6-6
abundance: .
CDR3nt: TGTGCCAGCAGTTACTCGAATACTGGAAACACCATATATTTT
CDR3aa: CASSYSNTGNTIYF

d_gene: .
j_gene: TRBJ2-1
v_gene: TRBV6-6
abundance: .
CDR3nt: TGTGCCAGCAGTTACACTACCTACAATGAGCAGTTCTTC
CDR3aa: CASSYTTYNEQFF

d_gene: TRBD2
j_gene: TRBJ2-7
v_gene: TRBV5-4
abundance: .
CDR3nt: TGTGCCAGCAGCTTGGGCCTAGCGGGGATCTCCTACGAGCAGTACTTC
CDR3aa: CASSLGLAGISYEQYF

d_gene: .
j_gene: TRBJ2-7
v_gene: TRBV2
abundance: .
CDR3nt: TGTGCCAGCCTCGGACTGACATACGAGCAGTACTTC
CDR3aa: CASLGLTYEQYF

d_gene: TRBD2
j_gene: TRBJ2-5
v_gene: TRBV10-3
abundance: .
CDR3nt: TGTGCCATCAGTGAGTCCTCTAGCGGGTGGGGGAGACGAGAGACCCAGTACTTC
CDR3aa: CAISESSSGWGRRETQYF

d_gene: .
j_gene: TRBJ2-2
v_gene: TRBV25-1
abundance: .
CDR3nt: TGTGCCAGCAGTGTAACTCTAAACACCGGGGAGCTGTTTTTT
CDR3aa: CASSVTLNTGELFF

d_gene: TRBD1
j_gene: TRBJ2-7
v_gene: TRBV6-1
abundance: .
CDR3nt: TGTGCCAGCAGTGAAGCGACAGGGGGGTACGAGCAGTACTTC
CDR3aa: CASSEATGGYEQYF

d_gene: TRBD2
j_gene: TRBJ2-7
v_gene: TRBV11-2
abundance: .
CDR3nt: TGTGCCAGCAGCTTAGCCGGGACTAGCTCCTACGAGCAGTACTTC
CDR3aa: CASSLAGTSSYEQYF

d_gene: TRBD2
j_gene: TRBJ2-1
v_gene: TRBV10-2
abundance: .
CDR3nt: TGCGCCAGCAGTGACCGGCATTTATTGGCTAGCGGGAGGGGGAATGAGCAGTTCTTC
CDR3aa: CASSDRHLLASGRGNEQFF

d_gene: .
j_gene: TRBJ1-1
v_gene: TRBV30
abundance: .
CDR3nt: TGTGCCTGGGAGACAGAGATGAACACTGAAGCTTTCTTT
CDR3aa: CAWETEMNTEAFF

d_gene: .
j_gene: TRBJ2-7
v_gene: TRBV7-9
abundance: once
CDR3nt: TGTGCCAGCAGCTCGGGACCCCAGGAGGACGAGCAGTACTTC
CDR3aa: CASSSGPQEDEQYF

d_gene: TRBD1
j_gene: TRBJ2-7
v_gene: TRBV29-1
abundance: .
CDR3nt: TGCAGCGTTGAAGATGGGGTGACAGGGTACTACGAGCAGTACTTC
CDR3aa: CSVEDGVTGYYEQYF

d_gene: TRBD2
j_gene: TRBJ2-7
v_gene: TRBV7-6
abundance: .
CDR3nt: TGTGCCAGCAGCTTGGCCCTAGCGGGAGGGCCCTACGAGCAGTACTTC
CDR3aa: CASSLALAGGPYEQYF

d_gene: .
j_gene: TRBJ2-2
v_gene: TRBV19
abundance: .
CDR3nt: TGTGCCAGTAGTATAGGGGATCCCGGGGAGCTGTTTTTT
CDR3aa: CASSIGDPGELFF